One TCR beta chain is described in this entry. This entry belongs to a study of blood T cell repertoires in COVID-19. The overall study: Spain, Italy and the United States supplied samples that represented acute and convalescent COVID-19.

CDR3 size: 15 residues. Germline V CDR1 and CDR2: SGHRS, YFSETQ. The trim removed 4 bases at V and 1 base at J, leaving 4 bases unmatched. Authors' processing steps: Cell counts per sample came from amplifying reference gene primers. Generated by immunoSEQ multiplex PCR, the TCRdb table keeps only in-frame clones and is missing some. The V and J calls and clone size were taken over from that table, and D and trimming were inferred from the DNA. The top ten clones hold 2% to 3% of a sample with approximately 150,000 clones, about 85% of them seen once. The V gene is TRBV5-1, the J gene TRBJ2-5; 10 nucleotides match TRBD1. This receptor was identified in a human donor with acute or convalescent COVID-19. The donor label of this sample is uncertain. The sample taken for sequencing was peripheral blood. CDR3 amino acids: CASSRTGGAQETQYF. The CDR3 coding sequence is TGCGCCAGCAGCAGGACAGGGGGGGCCCAAGAGACCCAGTACTTC.